A single sample is the source of the 20 T cell receptor beta chains below, sequenced in a study of shared clonotypes between healthy human individuals. Assay: immunoSEQ multiplex PCR; the TCRdb copy retains only in-frame clones and omits some. The data show about 2 million clones, about 95% seen once. It was CD45RO-negative cells, positively selected for CCR7, that made up naive CD8 cells, with terminally differentiated effector memory CD45RA+ cells excluded. Input material: naive CD8+ T cells sorted from blood. These receptors all come from a man younger than 35 in good health.

This rearrangement joins TRBV19 to TRBJ2-7; a possible D gene is TRBD1 (5 bases). The ends were cut back, 3 bases at V and 3 bases at J, with 12 bases in the middle. Germline V CDR1 and CDR2: LNHDA, SQIVND (reference sequence). CDR3 length equals 14 residues. This chain's CDR3 is CASSIFQGSYEQYF. The CDR3 nucleotides are TGTGCCAGTAGTATCTTTCAGGGAAGCTACGAGCAGTACTTC. The variable domain in full, completed from reference TRBV19 and TRBJ2-7, reads DGGITQSPKYLFRKEGQNVTLSCEQNLNHDAMYWYRQDPGQGLRLIYYSQIVNDFQKGDIAEGYSVSREKKESFPLTVTSAQKNPTAFYLCASSIFQGSYEQYFGPGTRLTVT.

There are a few counts of this clone. The same CDR3 arises from other DNA sequences in this sample as well. This chain joins TRBV19 and TRBJ1-1; D is possibly TRBD1 (5 bases). The V end lost 1 base, the J end lost 6 bases, and 9 bases lay between the germline ends. The CDR3 sequence is 13 residues long. Germline lookup yields CDR1 LNHDA and CDR2 SQIVND (reference sequence). This CDR3 is CASSIVGGAEAFF. For the CDR3, the DNA is TGTGCCAGTAGTATAGTCGGGGGAGCTGAAGCTTTCTTT.

This chain links TRBV9 with TRBJ2-2, with 8 bases fitting TRBD2. The germline V gene has CDR1 SGDLS and CDR2 YYNGEE. The trim removed 2 bases at V and 5 bases at J, leaving 5 bases unmatched. The CDR3 has 15 amino acids. The CDR3 is CASSVGAGETGELFF. The DNA of the CDR3 is TGTGCCAGCAGCGTTGGAGCGGGAGAAACCGGGGAGCTGTTTTTT.

This clone was observed once. The chain has TRBV7-9 and TRBJ2-1, with 7 bases matching TRBD2. This CDR3 is 14 amino acids long. Germline V gene lookup returns CDR1 SEHNR and CDR2 FQNEAQ (reference sequence). The trim removed 5 bases at V and 6 bases at J, leaving 7 bases unmatched. As DNA, the CDR3 is TGTGCCAGCAGCCCCCTTAGCGGGTTCAATGAGCAGTTCTTC. The encoded protein is CASSPLSGFNEQFF.

This CDR3 reads CASSFSWETQYF. In DNA form, the CDR3 reads TGTGCCAGCAGCTTTTCATGGGAGACCCAGTACTTC. The chain employs TRBV7-9 and TRBJ2-5; D is undetermined. The V gene's germline CDR1 is SEHNR and CDR2 FQNEAQ (reference sequence). The V end was cut by 3 bases, the J end by 5 bases, with 7 bases between. The CDR3 has 12 residues.

A word on this clone: The same CDR3 can be traced to other DNA sequences in this sample. The J gene is TRBJ2-7, the V gene TRBV9, with 9 bases fitting TRBD1. Losses at the gene ends were 2 bases for V and 4 bases for J; bases not matched to a gene: 1. The CDR3 is 13 residues long. CDR1 is SGDLS, CDR2 YYNGEE, per germline. The CDR3: CASSVDRGYEQYF. CDR3 sequence (DNA): TGTGCCAGCAGCGTGGACAGGGGTTACGAGCAGTACTTC.

The rearrangement links TRBV30 to TRBJ1-1; D is unresolved. Germline V lookup: CDR1 GTSNPN, CDR2 SVGIG (reference sequence). This CDR3 region has 13 residues. V gave up 2 bases and J gave up 2 bases, with 9 bases separating them. CDR3 in amino acids: CAWSPLLNTEAFF. The CDR3 DNA reads as TGTGCCTGGAGTCCCTTGTTAAACACTGAAGCTTTCTTT.

This clone has a single count. The rearrangement links TRBV16 to TRBJ2-3; D is perhaps TRBD2 (6 bases). Trimming removed 3 bases at V and 5 bases at J, with 12 bases between. CDR3 length: 14 residues. The germline CDR1 and CDR2 sequences are KGHSY and FQNENV. The CDR3 here is CASSHLNSGDTQYF. DNA of the CDR3: TGTGCCAGCAGCCACCTCAATAGCGGAGATACGCAGTATTTT.

This chain uses TRBV6-5 with TRBJ1-2; no definite D call. V was pared by 0 bases and J by 4 bases, with 15 bases between. Germline CDR1 reads MNHEY; CDR2 reads SVGAGI. The CDR3 sequence is 16 residues long. CDR3 loop: CASSYSISSAAYGYTF. In DNA, the CDR3 is TGTGCCAGCAGTTACTCGATTAGTTCTGCTGCCTATGGCTACACCTTC.

The chain combines TRBV27 with TRBJ2-3; either TRBD1 or TRBD2 may fit D (5 bases each). This CDR3 has 13 amino acids. Trimming shortened V by 7 bases and J by 2 bases, and 10 bases separated the two germline ends. The germline gives CDR1 MNHEY, CDR2 SMNVEV (reference sequence). For the CDR3, the DNA is TGTGCCAGCACCTGGGACCCCACAGATACGCAGTATTTT. Translating gives CASTWDPTDTQYF.

This clone was detected once. The sample contains more than one DNA sequence encoding this CDR3. V gene TRBV10-2 combines with J gene TRBJ2-3; the D is unclear. The CDR3 extends over 13 amino acids. The V and J ends lost 3 bases and 3 bases respectively, with 7 bases between them. Germline-derived CDR1 and CDR2 are WSHSY and SAAADI. This CDR3 is CASSDGSTDTQYF. DNA of the CDR3: TGCGCCAGCAGTGATGGCAGTACAGATACGCAGTATTTT.

The chain is built from TRBV29-1 and TRBJ1-1, with 7 nucleotides matching TRBD1. The CDR3 runs 10 residues. Germline V gene data show CDR1 as SQVTM and CDR2 as ANQGSEA. The junction had 2 bases not matched to a gene; V was cut back by 5 bases and J by 8 bases. CDR3 region: CSVRQGEAFF. The CDR3, as DNA: TGCAGCGTTCGACAGGGAGAAGCTTTCTTT.

The V and J genes are TRBV19 and TRBJ1-2, with D unresolved. The CDR3 totals 13 residues. CDR1 and CDR2 (germline): LNHDA, SQIVND (reference sequence). The germline V and J ends were trimmed by 6 bases and 10 bases, with 18 bases remaining between them. The CDR3 here is CASRAGEGGLYTF. The CDR3 DNA is TGTGCCAGTAGAGCGGGAGAGGGAGGCCTCTACACCTTC.

The V call is TRBV28, the J call TRBJ2-7; TRBD1 matches at 7 bases. V trimming: 8 bases; J trimming: 2 bases; junction bases outside the gene matches: 9. The CDR3 covers 14 residues. Germline-derived CDR1 and CDR2 are MDHEN and SYDVKM. CDR3 coding DNA: TGTGCCAGCGGGGAATTGACAGGGCCCTACGAGCAGTACTTC. Protein product: CASGELTGPYEQYF.

V is TRBV9 and J is TRBJ1-1; TRBD1 aligns across 7 bases. Losses at the gene ends were 0 bases for V and 5 bases for J; bases not matched to a gene: 10. Germline V gene data show CDR1 as SGDLS and CDR2 as YYNGEE. This CDR3 is built from 16 residues. CDR3 protein: CASSVEGEGAHTEAFF. The CDR3 nucleotides are TGTGCCAGCAGCGTAGAAGGGGAGGGGGCGCATACTGAAGCTTTCTTT.

Remarks on this clone: The same CDR3 is also encoded by other DNA sequences in this sample. The rearrangement uses TRBV11-2 and TRBJ2-7, with 12 bases that match TRBD2. Trimming removed 3 bases from V and 2 bases from J; junction bases left unmatched: 5. The CDR3 extends over 16 amino acids. Germline CDR1 is SGHAT and CDR2 is FQNNGV. The CDR3 nucleotides read TGTGCCAGCAGCTTGGCTCCTAGCGGGAGGGCCTACGAGCAGTACTTC. Its protein is CASSLAPSGRAYEQYF.

This clone was seen a few times. In the same sample, other DNA sequences code for this CDR3. The CDR3 DNA reads as TGTGCCAGCAGTTTATCGGGAAATTCACCCCTCCACTTT. Encoded protein: CASSLSGNSPLHF. The V call is TRBV27, the J call TRBJ1-6; D remains ambiguous. V was pared by 0 bases and J by 7 bases, with 4 bases between. Germline assignment: CDR1 MNHEY and CDR2 SMNVEV (reference sequence). The CDR3 is 13 amino acids.

V gene TRBV2 combines with J gene TRBJ1-2, with D maybe TRBD1 (6 bases). Trimming stripped 4 bases from V and 4 bases from J, with 10 bases between. Germline assignment: CDR1 SNHLY and CDR2 FYNNEI. The CDR3 covers 13 residues. CDR3 nucleotides: TGTGCCAGCAGTGGAGGGGGAGGCTATGGCTACACCTTC. It yields the protein CASSGGGGYGYTF. Full variable domain (outside the CDR3, taken from reference TRBV2 and TRBJ1-2): EPEVTQTPSHQVTQMGQEVILRCVPISNHLYFYWYRQILGQKVEFLVSFYNNEISEKSEIFDDQFSVERPDGSNFTLKIRSTKLEDSAMYFCASSGGGGYGYTFGSGTRLTVV.

V is TRBV11-2 and J is TRBJ1-6; perhaps TRBD1 as D (5 bases). V lost 5 bases and J 7 bases, leaving 15 bases between the germline ends. Germline CDR1 and CDR2: SGHAT and FQNNGV. CDR3 length: 15 amino acids. Here the CDR3 reads CASSPHRGENSPLHF. CDR3 in DNA: TGTGCCAGCAGCCCCCACCGAGGGGAGAATTCACCCCTCCACTTT.

This clone has more than one count but fewer than ten. The V and J genes are TRBV30 and TRBJ1-1; possibly TRBD1 for D (6 bases). The V and J ends lost 4 bases and 4 bases respectively, with 13 bases between them. This CDR3 contains 13 residues. Germline CDR1 is GTSNPN and CDR2 is SVGIG (reference sequence). CDR3 amino acids: CAWISRGGTEAFF. Here the CDR3 DNA reads TGTGCCTGGATCTCCAGGGGAGGCACTGAAGCTTTCTTT.